Sequencing of this T cell receptor (beta chain) was carried out in a study of shared clonotypes between healthy human individuals. Study-level points and caveats: Few donors restricted represented genetic and exposure-history diversity.

The V segment lost 9 bases and the J segment 3 bases; nucleotides outside the gene matches: 11. This CDR3 is built from 14 residues. Germline-derived CDR1 and CDR2 are MGHDK and SYGVNS. Per the original methods: With immunoSEQ giving junction-only sequences and no quality scores, filtering differed. Sequencing was performed with immunoSEQ multiplex PCR; in TCRdb, only in-frame clones are kept and a portion is missing. V, J and clone size reflect that table, while D and trimming were determined from the DNA. Of 2.3 million or so clones listed, 85% to 95% are singletons. Points on this clone: No antigen is known for it.

V usage is TRBV25-1 and J usage is TRBJ2-7; 7 bases are shared with TRBD1. The sequence derives from a man between 18 and 29 years old in good health. Some clones in this sample may be carry-over from other donors' samples. Sequencing was carried out using naive CD4+ T cells from PBMCs. Subset defined: CD45RA+ positively selected. CDR3 residues: CARNTPRDSYEQYF. Written as DNA, the CDR3 is TGTGCCAGGAACACCCCCCGGGACAGCTACGAGCAGTACTTC.